Listed here are 29 T cell receptor beta chains from one sample, sequenced in a study of blood T cell repertoires in COVID-19. Sequencing was performed with immunoSEQ multiplex PCR; in TCRdb, only in-frame clones are kept and a portion is missing. Of some 250,000 clones listed, 70% to 90% were seen once; the top ten hold approximately 2%. Specimen: peripheral blood. These receptors came from a man aged 30 to 45 who had recovered from COVID-19.

The chain couples TRBV28 to TRBJ1-6, with 9 bases matching TRBD1. CDR1 and CDR2 (germline): MDHEN, SYDVKM. This CDR3 is 15 amino acids long. V shed 10 bases and J 7 bases; nucleotides not matched to a gene: 11. The CDR3 nucleotides are TGTGCCACTACCACTACGGGACAGGGAAATTCACCCCTCCACTTT. Translated, it gives CATTTTGQGNSPLHF.

The V and J genes are TRBV7-2 and TRBJ2-3; TRBD2 aligns across 9 bases. CDR1 is SGHTA and CDR2 is FQGNSA in the germline V gene. This CDR3 contains 16 residues. Trimming removed 4 bases from V and 3 bases from J; junction bases left unmatched: 8. The DNA of the CDR3 is TGTGCCAGCAGCTACGGGGCTAGCGGGGATACAGATACGCAGTATTTT. Translated: CASSYGASGDTDTQYF.

This clone occurred a few times. This chain connects TRBV4-3 to TRBJ1-2; possibly TRBD1 for D (6 bases). The V end lost 0 bases, the J end lost 7 bases, and 15 bases lay between the germline ends. Germline CDR1 is LGHNA and CDR2 is YSLEER. The CDR3 consists of 15 residues. CDR3 amino acids: CASSQDLRTAFGYTF. The CDR3 nucleotides read TGCGCCAGCAGCCAAGATCTTCGGACAGCTTTTGGCTACACCTTC.

The J gene is TRBJ1-1, the V gene TRBV18; D gene unclear. V lost 3 bases, J lost 6 bases, and 14 bases lay in between. The CDR3 contains 14 residues. The V gene's germline CDR1 is KGHSH and CDR2 LQKENI. CDR3 residues: CASSPWPLEPEAFF. The CDR3 nucleotides are TGTGCCAGCTCACCTTGGCCCCTCGAACCTGAAGCTTTCTTT.

The CDR3 region has the DNA TGTGCCAGCAGCTCTTCCCCTTACCGGACAGGTACTGAAAAACTGTTTTTT. Its protein is CASSSSPYRTGTEKLFF. This rearrangement joins TRBV7-9 to TRBJ1-4; 7 bases fit TRBD1. The CDR3 extends over 17 amino acids. Germline V gene sequence: CDR1 SEHNR, CDR2 FQNEAQ (reference sequence). V dropped 4 bases and J dropped 7; count of bases not matched to a gene: 15. Together with reference TRBV7-9 and TRBJ1-4, the CDR3 gives the full variable domain: DTGVSQNPRHKITKRGQNVTFRCDPISEHNRLYWYRQTLGQGPEFLTYFQNEAQLEKSRLLSDRFSAERPKGSFSTLEIQRTEQGDSAMYLCASSSSPYRTGTEKLFFGSGTQLSVL.

The chain joins TRBV6-6 to TRBJ1-1, with D possibly TRBD1 on 5 matching bases. Per the germline V gene, CDR1 is MNHNY and CDR2 is SVGAGI (reference sequence). The ends were cut back, 5 bases at V and 6 bases at J, with 22 bases in the middle. This CDR3 comprises 16 residues. The CDR3 coding sequence is TGTGCCAGCAGTATTGGGGCAGGGCTCTATCTCGCTGAAGCTTTCTTT. Amino acids: CASSIGAGLYLAEAFF.

The chain is built from TRBV2 and TRBJ1-2; 7 bases align to TRBD1. The germline gives CDR1 SNHLY, CDR2 FYNNEI. CDR3 length equals 15 residues. V dropped 4 bases and J dropped 2; count of bases not matched to a gene: 7. CDR3 region: CASSGWTGGNYGYTF. The CDR3 bases are TGTGCCAGCAGTGGTTGGACAGGAGGAAACTATGGCTACACCTTC.

Concerning this clone: Other DNA sequences in the sample encode the same CDR3. The chain links TRBV5-1 to TRBJ2-2; D is uncertain. V was trimmed by 0 bases and J by 1 base, leaving 4 bases between them. The CDR3 totals 14 residues. Germline V CDR1 and CDR2: SGHRS, YFSETQ. The CDR3 is CASSLGQNTGELFF. In nucleotides, the CDR3 is TGCGCCAGCAGCTTGGGACAGAACACCGGGGAGCTGTTTTTT.

V gene TRBV24-1 combines with J gene TRBJ1-2; maybe TRBD1 (6 bases). The germline V and J ends were trimmed by 5 bases and 10 bases, with 19 bases remaining between them. The CDR3 extends over 14 amino acids. Germline-derived CDR1 and CDR2 are KGHDR and SFDVKD. CDR3 in DNA: TGTGCCACCAGTGCCTCACGACAGGCTTTTATCTACACCTTC. Its protein is CATSASRQAFIYTF.

The gene calls are TRBV4-2 and TRBJ1-2; D remains unclear. V lost 1 base to trimming and J lost 2 bases, with 11 bases between them. This CDR3 comprises 15 residues. In germline, CDR1 is LGHNA, CDR2 YNFKEQ. CDR3 nucleotide sequence: TGTGCCAGCAGCCAAGGGTTTACGGGAAACTATGGCTACACCTTC. Its translation: CASSQGFTGNYGYTF.

The chain couples TRBV27 to TRBJ1-6; D ambiguous. The CDR3 runs 15 residues. CDR1 is MNHEY and CDR2 is SMNVEV in the germline V gene (reference sequence). V was pared by 1 base and J by 10 bases, with 14 bases between. In nucleotides, the CDR3 is TGTGCCAGCAGTTTATTTCACAGCTCGGGGTCACCCCTCCACTTT. Translation: CASSLFHSSGSPLHF.

The chain has TRBV27 and TRBJ2-7; TRBD1 matches 8 bases. The CDR3 is made up of 15 amino acids. Per germline, CDR1 MNHEY and CDR2 SMNVEV (reference sequence). Trimming at V came to 1 base and at J to 3 bases, leaving 5 bases not matched to a gene. The CDR3 DNA is TGTGCCAGCAGTTTATTTGGGACAGGTTTCTACGAGCAGTACTTC. Residues: CASSLFGTGFYEQYF.

The chain is built from TRBV5-8 and TRBJ2-3; 7 bases map to TRBD1. Germline V gives CDR1 SGHTS, CDR2 YDEGEE. This CDR3 has 14 amino acids. V was clipped by 3 bases and J by 0 bases; unmatched bases: 1. The CDR3 reads CASSWTGSTDTQYF. The CDR3 region has the DNA TGTGCCAGCAGCTGGACAGGCAGCACAGATACGCAGTATTTT.

The J gene is TRBJ1-2, the V gene TRBV15, with a weak D call TRBD1 (5 bases). CDR1 is LNHNV, CDR2 YYDKDF, per germline (reference sequence). The CDR3 has 14 amino acids. The V gene lost 0 bases and the J gene lost 8 bases, with 13 bases spanning the gap. CDR3 in DNA: TGTGCCACCAGCAGAGATCGGAGGGGATTAGGCTACACCTTC. Its translation: CATSRDRRGLGYTF. The whole variable domain, filled in from reference TRBV15 and TRBJ1-2, reads DAMVIQNPRYQVTQFGKPVTLSCSQTLNHNVMYWYQQKSSQAPKLLFHYYDKDFNNEADTPDNFQSRRPNTSFCFLDIRSPGLGDTAMYLCATSRDRRGLGYTFGSGTRLTVV.

The V call is TRBV5-1, the J call TRBJ2-2; TRBD2 agrees at 12 bases. In germline, CDR1 is SGHRS, CDR2 YFSETQ. V trimming: 9 bases; J trimming: 1 base; junction bases outside the gene matches: 10. This CDR3 region has 17 residues. CDR3 region: CATKLTSGGLNTGELFF. The DNA for the CDR3 is TGCGCCACCAAGCTGACTAGCGGGGGATTGAACACCGGGGAGCTGTTTTTT.

The J gene is TRBJ2-7, the V gene TRBV6-5; D is possibly TRBD2 (6 bases). V was shortened by 7 bases and J by 3 bases, with 16 bases between the two germline ends. This CDR3 is 14 amino acids long. Germline-derived CDR1 and CDR2 are MNHEY and SVGAGI. The CDR3 sequence is CASMWRGADYEQYF. The CDR3, as DNA: TGTGCCAGCATGTGGCGGGGAGCGGACTACGAGCAGTACTTC.

The V call is TRBV7-6, the J call TRBJ2-1; possibly TRBD1 for D (5 bases). This CDR3 contains 13 residues. Germline V gene sequence: CDR1 SGHVS, CDR2 FNYEAQ. The V and J ends lost 2 bases and 5 bases respectively, with 7 bases between them. The CDR3 here is CASSLQQDNEQFF. The CDR3, as DNA: TGTGCCAGCAGCTTACAACAGGACAATGAGCAGTTCTTC.

The CDR3 bases are TGTGCCAGCAGTCGCTTCCGGGACTTAACGCGGGGAGATACGCAGTATTTT. Encoded protein: CASSRFRDLTRGDTQYF. The rearrangement links TRBV3-1 (or the pseudogene TRBV3-2) to TRBJ2-3; TRBD2 is a possible D gene (6 bases). This CDR3 comprises 17 residues. Germline V gene sequence: CDR1 LGHDT, CDR2 YNNKEL (reference sequence). Trimming took 6 bases from V and 5 from J, leaving 24 bases between them.

The rearrangement links TRBV9 to TRBJ1-2; TRBD1 matches at 9 bases. CDR1 is SGDLS and CDR2 is YYNGEE in the germline V gene. This CDR3 has 13 amino acids. The ends lost 4 bases at V and 8 bases at J; junction bases unmatched: 6. The CDR3: CASSPWTGVGYTF. The CDR3 DNA sequence: TGTGCCAGCAGCCCTTGGACAGGGGTGGGCTACACCTTC.

The V gene is TRBV10-3, the J gene TRBJ1-2, with TRBD1 matching over 11 bases. V gave up 5 bases and J gave up 0 bases; unmatched junction bases: 8. Germline V gene data show CDR1 as ENHRY and CDR2 as SYGVKD. This CDR3 spans 17 amino acids. The CDR3 sequence is CAISPRDRGETNYGYTF. As DNA, the CDR3 is TGTGCCATCAGTCCCCGGGACAGGGGGGAAACTAACTATGGCTACACCTTC.

A remark on this clone: The same CDR3 arises from other DNA sequences in this sample as well. Here the CDR3 reads CASSIQGGNTEAFF. The CDR3 DNA is TGCGCCAGCAGTATCCAGGGGGGGAACACTGAAGCTTTCTTT. The V and J genes are TRBV5-1 and TRBJ1-1; TRBD1 aligns across 7 bases. Per germline, CDR1 SGHRS and CDR2 YFSETQ. The CDR3 runs to 14 residues. V shed 5 bases and J 1 base; nucleotides not matched to a gene: 5.

This rearrangement joins TRBV27 to TRBJ1-2, with D possibly being TRBD1 (5 bases). CDR3 length: 14 residues. Trimming took off 5 bases at V and 4 bases at J, with 14 bases between the two ends. Germline CDR1 and CDR2: MNHEY and SMNVEV (reference sequence). Here the CDR3 reads CASSPRTDIYGYTF. The CDR3 nucleotides are TGTGCCAGCAGTCCGCGGACGGACATCTATGGCTACACCTTC.

This clone was counted between two and nine times. V gene TRBV9 combines with J gene TRBJ2-2, with D maybe TRBD2 (5 bases). V was shortened by 3 bases and J by 4 bases, with 13 bases between the two germline ends. This CDR3 has 15 amino acids. The V gene's germline CDR1 is SGDLS and CDR2 YYNGEE. CDR3 coding DNA: TGTGCCAGCAGCGCTTTGGACTCTTTCACCGGGGAGCTGTTTTTT. This sequence encodes CASSALDSFTGELFF.

The V gene is TRBV7-6, the J gene TRBJ1-2, with D maybe TRBD1 (5 bases). CDR1 is SGHVS, CDR2 FNYEAQ, per germline. The CDR3 length is 17 residues. Trimming removed 2 bases at V and 7 bases at J, with 23 bases between. CDR3 bases: TGTGCCAGCAGCTTACGCCCACCCGCAGGGCCTATAAGTGGCTACACCTTC. It yields the protein CASSLRPPAGPISGYTF.

The chain is built from TRBV4-1 and TRBJ1-1; TRBD1 agrees at 8 bases. The CDR3 runs to 12 residues. The J segment lost 7 bases and the V segment lost 4 bases, leaving 2 bases of the junction unmatched. Germline CDR1 and CDR2: MGHRA and YSYEKL. CDR3 nucleotide sequence: TGCGCCAGCAGCCGGACAGGGCTTGAAGCTTTCTTT. As protein: CASSRTGLEAFF.

The sample holds a few counts of this clone. The chain links TRBV10-1 to TRBJ2-2, with 14 bases fitting TRBD2. CDR3 length equals 17 residues. In germline, CDR1 is WNHNN, CDR2 SYGVQD (reference sequence). V lost 9 bases, J lost 1 base, and 7 bases stayed unmatched. The CDR3 bases are TGCGCCAGTAGCTCGGGACTAGCGGGGGTGAACACCGGGGAGCTGTTTTTT. Protein sequence: CASSSGLAGVNTGELFF.

By proportion, this clone is medium-sized. Other DNA sequences within the sample encode an identical CDR3. This sequence joins TRBV27 and TRBJ1-5, with 8 positions matching TRBD1. Losses at the gene ends were 2 bases for V and 4 bases for J; bases not matched to a gene: 1. The length of the CDR3 is 14 residues. Germline CDR1 is MNHEY and CDR2 is SMNVEV (reference sequence). The CDR3 nucleotides read TGTGCCAGCAGTTTACGACAGGGGAATCAGCCCCAGCATTTT. Amino acid sequence: CASSLRQGNQPQHF.

V and J are TRBV9 and TRBJ1-1, with a possible D match to TRBD1 (5 bases). The V gene lost 0 bases and the J gene lost 3 bases, with 9 bases spanning the gap. CDR3 size: 14 residues. Germline values: CDR1 SGDLS, CDR2 YYNGEE. The CDR3 is CASSVVLGHTEAFF. The CDR3 DNA follows: TGTGCCAGCAGCGTAGTCTTGGGGCACACTGAAGCTTTCTTT.

V and J are TRBV6-5 and TRBJ1-3; D gene ambiguous. The CDR3 has 15 residues. V gave up 1 base and J gave up 0 bases, with 7 bases separating them. Germline CDR1 reads MNHEY; CDR2 reads SVGAGI. CDR3 sequence: CASSYFGLSGNTIYF. The CDR3 DNA reads TGTGCCAGCAGTTACTTCGGACTCTCTGGAAACACCATATATTTT.